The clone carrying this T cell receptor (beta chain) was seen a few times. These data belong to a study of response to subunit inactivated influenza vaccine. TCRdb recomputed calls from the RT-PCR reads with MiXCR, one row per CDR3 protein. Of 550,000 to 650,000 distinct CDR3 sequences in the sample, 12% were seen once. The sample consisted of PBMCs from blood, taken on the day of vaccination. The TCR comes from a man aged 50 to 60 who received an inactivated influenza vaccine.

CDR3 residues: CASSQAPRGGDHEQFF. CDR3 bases: TGCGCCAGCAGCCAAGCCCCGCGGGGGGGGGACCATGAGCAGTTCTTC. V usage is TRBV4-3 and J usage is TRBJ2-1, with 9 bases fitting TRBD2. The CDR3 spans 16 residues. V lost 1 base, J lost 8 bases, and 9 bases stayed unmatched. Germline V gene sequence: CDR1 LGHNA, CDR2 YSLEER.